What follows describes a single T cell receptor beta chain. This specimen comes from a study of T cell changes during pregnancy in multiple sclerosis. The protocol was immunoSEQ multiplex PCR, while the TCRdb copy is restricted to in-frame clones and leaves out a portion. This sample yields about 23,000 clones, of which over 75% are seen a single time; about 7.6% belongs to the top ten. The CDR3 extends over 19 amino acids. CDR1 is MNHEY and CDR2 is SMNVEV in the germline V gene (reference sequence). V dropped 5 bases and J dropped 2; count of bases not matched to a gene: 16. This material consisted of CD8+ T cells from peripheral blood mononuclear cells, taken before pregnancy. The receptor's source is a female donor with multiple sclerosis, enrolled in a pregnancy study. The genes are TRBV27 and TRBJ1-5, with TRBD1 identical over 9 bases. The CDR3 bases are TGTGCCAGCAGTCCGCAACTCCGGGACAGGGTATATGGCAATCAGCCCCAGCATTTT. The encoded protein is CASSPQLRDRVYGNQPQHF.